This T cell receptor beta chain is from a study of graft-versus-host responses after intestinal transplantation. The overall study: The whole recipient group had anti-thymocyte globulin induction followed by tacrolimus and steroids for around 3 years.

General study results and limits: Recipient marrow showed GvH clones, some seen first in ileum or blood.

The ends were cut back, 2 bases at V and 7 bases at J, with 8 bases in the middle. Germline loops: CDR1 SEHNR, CDR2 FQNEAQ (reference sequence). The CDR3 runs to 12 residues. About this clone: Its antigen remains unidentified.

TCRdb's table, derived via immunoSEQ multiplex PCR, lists solely in-frame clones and lacks some. Of about 98,000 clones in the sample, about 83% were seen once. Sequenced material: PBMCs, taken 255 days after intestinal transplant. The sequence came from a human patient who received an intestinal transplant, so some T cells may come from the graft donor. This chain connects TRBV7-9 to TRBJ1-1, with no clear D. CDR3 coding DNA: TGTGCCAGCAGCTTAAATACAGATGAAGCTTTCTTT. It codes for CASSLNTDEAFF.